These 9 T cell receptor beta chains were all obtained from the same sample, sequenced in a study of blood T cell repertoires in COVID-19. Clones were read by immunoSEQ multiplex PCR, and TCRdb kept only the in-frame ones, dropping some. The sample lists 230,000 or so clones, 87% seen once, with 1.9% in the top ten. The specimen sequenced was peripheral blood. The receptors shown here come from a man aged 35 to 55 with active or convalescent COVID-19.

The CDR3: CASSPGQGRSYEQYF. The CDR3 nucleotides read TGTGCCAGCAGCCCCGGACAGGGTCGCTCCTACGAGCAGTACTTC. The chain recombines TRBV28 with TRBJ2-7; 8 bases fit TRBD1. The CDR3 extends over 15 amino acids. V lost 6 bases to trimming and J lost 0 bases; unmatched junction nucleotides: 7. Germline assignment: CDR1 MDHEN and CDR2 SYDVKM.

The V call is TRBV2, the J call TRBJ1-1; perhaps TRBD1 as D (5 bases). V lost 6 bases and J 2 bases, leaving 10 bases between the germline ends. The CDR3 runs 13 residues. Germline CDR1 is SNHLY and CDR2 is FYNNEI. The CDR3, as DNA: TGTGCCAGCAGCAGACAGACAAACACTGAAGCTTTCTTT. Amino acid sequence: CASSRQTNTEAFF.

The chain carries TRBV28 and TRBJ1-1; D uncertain. The CDR3 has 11 amino acids. V shed 2 bases and J shed 4 bases, with 2 bases lying between them. Germline V CDR1 and CDR2: MDHEN, SYDVKM. CDR3 region: CASSLRTEAFF. The CDR3 DNA sequence: TGTGCCAGCAGTTTACGCACTGAAGCTTTCTTT.

The chain is built from TRBV6-1 and TRBJ1-2; D is possibly TRBD1 (6 bases). The CDR3 length is 16 residues. Germline values: CDR1 MNHNS, CDR2 SASEGT. Trimming took off 2 bases at V and 6 bases at J, with 19 bases between the two ends. The CDR3 coding sequence is TGTGCCAGCAGTGAAAGATTGTCAGGGGAGTGGAATGGCTACACCTTC. It translates to CASSERLSGEWNGYTF.

CDR3 region: CASSPRGGLSYEQYF. In nucleotides, the CDR3 is TGTGCCAGCAGTCCACGGGGGGGGCTTTCCTACGAGCAGTACTTC. The rearrangement uses TRBV27 and TRBJ2-7, with 8 bases fitting TRBD2. The germline gives CDR1 MNHEY, CDR2 SMNVEV (reference sequence). The trim removed 5 bases at V and 1 base at J, leaving 7 bases unmatched. The CDR3 length is 15 residues.

A word on this clone: The junction shows a germline mismatch at one end, possibly a read error. This sample includes further DNA sequences coding for the same CDR3. In DNA, the CDR3 is TGTGCCAGTAGTGAAATACAGGGCCAGCCCCAGCATTTT. Residues: CASSEIQGQPQHF. The chain carries TRBV6-1 and TRBJ1-5, with D possibly TRBD1 on 6 matching bases. Germline V CDR1 and CDR2: MNHNS, SASEGT. CDR3 size: 13 residues.

This clone was seen just once. CDR3 sequence (DNA): TGCGCCAGCAGCCCTCTCGGCGGGGGTTACAATGAGCAGTTCTTC. It codes for CASSPLGGGYNEQFF. The V gene is TRBV4-1, the J gene TRBJ2-1, with 7 nucleotides matching TRBD2. This CDR3 comprises 15 residues. Germline values: CDR1 MGHRA, CDR2 YSYEKL. J was trimmed by 4 bases and V by 4 bases; bases with no gene match: 7.

The chain recombines TRBV12-3 or TRBV12-4 with TRBJ1-5, with a weak D call TRBD1 (5 bases). The length of the CDR3 is 13 residues. V shed 10 bases and J shed 2 bases, with 12 bases lying between them. CDR3 in DNA: TGTGCCACTAGGGGTACAGGCAATCAGCCCCAGCATTTT. Translation gives CATRGTGNQPQHF.

The chain carries TRBV7-3 and TRBJ2-4; the match to TRBD1 covers 8 bases. The V gene end was trimmed by 5 bases and the J gene end by 8 bases; junction bases not matched to a gene: 11. The germline gives CDR1 SGHTA, CDR2 FQGTGA. This CDR3 spans 15 amino acids. CDR3 region: CASSPSPGGSYIQYF. The CDR3, as DNA: TGTGCCAGCAGCCCCTCTCCAGGGGGCTCGTACATTCAGTACTTC. The complete variable domain, with remaining parts taken from reference TRBV7-3 and TRBJ2-4, reads GAGVSQTPSNKVTEKGKYVELRCDPISGHTALYWYRQSLGQGPEFLIYFQGTGAADDSGLPNDRFFAVRPEGSVSTLKIQRTERGDSAVYLCASSPSPGGSYIQYFGAGTRLSVL.